The 27 T cell receptor beta chains presented below share a single source sample, sequenced in a study of control samples from healthy donors and cancer patients. Assay: immunoSEQ multiplex PCR; the TCRdb copy retains only in-frame clones and omits some. The data hold roughly 130,000 clones, with 93% observed a single time. Sequencing was done on a sample of PBMCs. The receptors come from a man aged 50-59 years with head and neck cancer.

This rearrangement joins TRBV7-8 to TRBJ2-7; a weak D match, TRBD2 (6 bases). The length of the CDR3 is 18 residues. CDR1 is SGHVS, CDR2 FQNEAQ, per germline. V was clipped by 0 bases and J by 7 bases, with 25 bases between them. The CDR3 here is CASSLAVAGPPLYWEQYF. The CDR3 region has the DNA TGTGCCAGCAGCTTAGCAGTCGCGGGACCCCCTCTCTACTGGGAGCAGTACTTC.

This clone was seen once. The chain couples TRBV5-1 to TRBJ2-2; D ambiguous. Per germline, CDR1 SGHRS and CDR2 YFSETQ. The CDR3 is 13 amino acids. The V end lost 1 base, the J end lost 1 base, and 2 bases lay between the germline ends. The CDR3 spells CASSLKNTGELFF. CDR3 nucleotide sequence: TGCGCCAGCAGCTTGAAGAACACCGGGGAGCTGTTTTTT.

This clone was observed a few times. V gene TRBV3-1 (or the pseudogene TRBV3-2) combines with J gene TRBJ1-1; D is perhaps TRBD1 (5 bases). The CDR3 is made up of 17 amino acids. The V end was cut by 1 base, the J end by 0 bases, with 15 bases between. Germline CDR1 is LGHDT and CDR2 is YNNKEL (reference sequence). DNA for the CDR3: TGTGCCAGCAGCCAAGTCAGCCGGGGCTCCATGAACACTGAAGCTTTCTTT. This translates into CASSQVSRGSMNTEAFF.

V gene TRBV5-1 combines with J gene TRBJ2-5; D may be TRBD2 (5 bases). From germline, CDR1 is SGHRS and CDR2 YFSETQ. The length of the CDR3 is 14 residues. V shed 0 bases and J shed 5 bases, with 11 bases lying between them. Here the CDR3 DNA reads TGCGCCAGCAGCTTGGCGGCGGGCCGTGAGACCCAGTACTTC. This encodes CASSLAAGRETQYF.

The rearrangement uses TRBV4-1 and TRBJ1-1; tentatively, D is TRBD1 (6 bases). The ends were cut back, 4 bases at V and 4 bases at J, with 19 bases in the middle. The CDR3 is 16 residues long. Germline V gives CDR1 MGHRA, CDR2 YSYEKL. The CDR3 DNA reads as TGCGCCAGCAGCCCGATTCGGCGGGGGGCGGGCACTGAAGCTTTCTTT. Translating gives CASSPIRRGAGTEAFF.

The chain joins TRBV3-1 (or the pseudogene TRBV3-2) to TRBJ2-5; D may be TRBD2 (5 bases). The CDR3 runs 14 residues. Germline V gene sequence: CDR1 LGHDT, CDR2 YNNKEL (reference sequence). With 5 bases removed from V and 2 bases from J, the gap between germline ends came to 12 bases. Here the CDR3 reads CASSFLAWQETQYF. In DNA form, the CDR3 reads TGTGCCAGCAGCTTCTTAGCGTGGCAAGAGACCCAGTACTTC.

In this sample, this clone turned up once. The genes are TRBV20-1 and TRBJ1-1; D not resolved. CDR1 DFQATT and CDR2 SNEGSKA come from the germline V gene (reference sequence). V lost 5 bases, J lost 8 bases, and 12 bases lay in between. This CDR3 spans 11 amino acids. The CDR3 DNA reads TGCAGTGCTGCCAGAGGTTGGGAAGCTTTCTTT. Translating gives CSAARGWEAFF.

The CDR3 region is CASSFWGLQETQYF. The DNA of the CDR3 is TGTGCCAGCAGTTTTTGGGGCCTCCAAGAGACCCAGTACTTC. The chain employs TRBV27 and TRBJ2-5; perhaps TRBD1 as D (5 bases). Trimming removed 3 bases from V and 1 base from J, with 9 bases in between. CDR1 MNHEY and CDR2 SMNVEV come from the germline V gene (reference sequence). This CDR3 region has 14 residues.

The chain couples TRBV6-6 to TRBJ2-3; no clear D. V lost 2 bases and J lost 7, with 13 bases in between. This CDR3 contains 14 residues. Germline V lookup: CDR1 MNHNY, CDR2 SVGAGI (reference sequence). The CDR3 here is CASSYQVIWNTQYF. CDR3 nucleotide sequence: TGTGCCAGCAGTTACCAGGTCATTTGGAATACGCAGTATTTT.

The V gene is TRBV2, the J gene TRBJ1-2; D ambiguous. There are 15 residues in the CDR3. V was clipped by 0 bases and J by 2 bases, with 10 bases between them. The germline gives CDR1 SNHLY, CDR2 FYNNEI. The CDR3 DNA sequence: TGTGCCAGCAGTGAAGCCTACCGACGGAACTATGGCTACACCTTC. Its translation: CASSEAYRRNYGYTF.

The chain uses TRBV6-1 and TRBJ1-2, with no clear D. V lost 3 bases to trimming and J lost 4 bases, with 18 bases between them. The germline CDR1 and CDR2 sequences are MNHNS and SASEGT. This CDR3 spans 16 amino acids. This chain's CDR3 is CASSDGSGWVFYGYTF. As DNA, the CDR3 is TGTGCCAGCAGTGACGGCTCCGGTTGGGTCTTCTATGGCTACACCTTC.

The genes are TRBV6-6 and TRBJ1-2, with 8 bases lining up with TRBD1. Germline-derived CDR1 and CDR2 are MNHNY and SVGAGI (reference sequence). Trimming took 2 bases from V and 5 from J; bases not matched to a gene: 4. CDR3 size: 14 residues. The CDR3 DNA reads as TGTGCCAGCAGTTACACCGACAGGGGTTATGGCTACACCTTC. It yields the protein CASSYTDRGYGYTF.

V gene TRBV5-1 combines with J gene TRBJ2-7; D is undetermined. V lost 1 base and J lost 4, with 9 bases in between. Germline loops: CDR1 SGHRS, CDR2 YFSETQ. This CDR3 has 13 residues. For the CDR3, the DNA is TGCGCCAGCAGCTTGTCGGTTCCTTACGAGCAGTACTTC. Protein product: CASSLSVPYEQYF.

The V and J genes are TRBV12-5 and TRBJ1-5; 8 positions agree with TRBD1. V lost 4 bases, J lost 7 bases, and 9 bases stayed unmatched. CDR1 is LGHNT and CDR2 is FRNRAP in the germline V gene. The CDR3 has 15 residues. The CDR3 nucleotides read TGTGCTAGTGGTTCCTACGGACAGGGAACGCAGCCCCAGCATTTT. Translated, it gives CASGSYGQGTQPQHF.

This clone has a single count. The chain recombines TRBV11-2 with TRBJ2-3; TRBD2 is a possible D gene (5 bases). The V end was cut by 3 bases, the J end by 0 bases, with 10 bases between. The CDR3 totals 15 residues. From germline, CDR1 is SGHAT and CDR2 FQNNGV. This chain's CDR3 is CASSFGGLSTDTQYF. CDR3 nucleotide sequence: TGTGCCAGCAGCTTCGGCGGACTGAGCACAGATACGCAGTATTTT.

This rearrangement joins TRBV6-5 to TRBJ2-3, with 7 nucleotides matching TRBD2. The CDR3 loop spans 14 amino acids. The J segment lost 4 bases and the V segment lost 2 bases, leaving 3 bases of the junction unmatched. CDR1 is MNHEY and CDR2 is SVGAGI in the germline V gene. CDR3 sequence reads: CASSYRLAADTQYF. As DNA, the CDR3 is TGTGCCAGCAGTTACAGGCTAGCGGCAGATACGCAGTATTTT.

CDR3 residues: CASSFTRGIETQYF. The CDR3, as DNA: TGTGCCAGCAGTTTTACTAGAGGGATAGAGACCCAGTACTTC. J is TRBJ2-5 and V is TRBV5-4; D is perhaps TRBD2 (5 bases). Per germline, CDR1 SGHNT and CDR2 YYREEE (reference sequence). The CDR3 totals 14 residues. V lost 5 bases and J lost 4, with 15 bases in between.

The sample holds one count of this clone. The CDR3 is CASSFLAGEYNEQFF. In DNA, the CDR3 is TGTGCCAGCAGCTTCCTAGCGGGAGAATACAATGAGCAGTTCTTC. J is TRBJ2-1 and V is TRBV7-7, with 10 bases aligning to TRBD2. The CDR3 runs to 15 residues. The V gene's germline CDR1 is SSHAT and CDR2 FNYEAQ (reference sequence). The junction had 3 bases not matched to a gene; V was cut back by 3 bases and J by 4 bases.

This chain joins TRBV12-3 or TRBV12-4 and TRBJ2-3; unclear D gene. V lost 3 bases to trimming and J lost 6 bases, with 10 bases between them. This CDR3 has 13 amino acids. DNA of the CDR3: TGTGCCAGCAGTTTTCAAGTGTTTGATACGCAGTATTTT. Its protein is CASSFQVFDTQYF.

This chain connects TRBV6-4 to TRBJ1-1; D ambiguous. Germline CDR1 MRHNA, CDR2 SNTAGT. The CDR3 runs 14 residues. The V end was cut by 0 bases, the J end by 4 bases, with 9 bases between. As DNA, the CDR3 is TGTGCCAGCAGTGACTCCCGGACGGGCACTGAAGCTTTCTTT. Its protein product is CASSDSRTGTEAFF.

The chain has TRBV12-5 and TRBJ2-2; D is unresolved. V was pared by 1 base and J by 7 bases, with 4 bases between. Germline CDR1 reads LGHNT; CDR2 reads FRNRAP. This CDR3 region has 12 residues. The CDR3 DNA is TGTGCTAGTGGTTTGGAGGTCGGGGAGCTGTTTTTT. Translated: CASGLEVGELFF.

This clone was counted a few times. The V gene is TRBV11-2, the J gene TRBJ2-1, with D tentatively TRBD2 (7 bases). The CDR3 length is 16 residues. CDR1 and CDR2 from the germline V gene are SGHAT and FQNNGV. Trimming pared 1 base from V and 8 bases from J, leaving 18 bases between. The CDR3 region is CASSLGLAVNRDEQFF. The CDR3 region has the DNA TGTGCCAGCAGCTTAGGGCTAGCGGTAAACAGGGATGAGCAGTTCTTC.

The gene calls are TRBV10-2 and TRBJ2-7; D not resolved. Germline values: CDR1 WSHSY, CDR2 SAAADI. The CDR3 totals 14 residues. V was cut by 3 bases and J by 2 bases, with 11 bases left in between. The CDR3 region has the DNA TGCGCCAGCAGTGAAGCTCGACCTACCTACGAGCAGTACTTC. Translated, it gives CASSEARPTYEQYF.

The V and J genes are TRBV30 and TRBJ1-6; TRBD1 agrees at 8 bases. The CDR3 spans 15 residues. Germline CDR1 GTSNPN, CDR2 SVGIG (reference sequence). The ends lost 5 bases at V and 8 bases at J; junction bases unmatched: 11. The CDR3 reads CAWAPGTGIYSPLHF. DNA of the CDR3: TGTGCCTGGGCTCCCGGGACAGGCATTTATTCACCCCTCCACTTT.

This clone has only one observation. V gene TRBV5-6 combines with J gene TRBJ1-1; 9 positions match TRBD1. CDR1 SGHDT and CDR2 YYEEEE come from the germline V gene. The CDR3 totals 15 residues. Losses at the gene ends were 2 bases for V and 1 base for J; bases not matched to a gene: 3. CDR3 sequence: CASSFPGQGNTEAFF. In DNA form, the CDR3 reads TGTGCCAGCAGCTTCCCGGGACAGGGGAACACTGAAGCTTTCTTT.

V and J are TRBV12-5 and TRBJ1-1, with D perhaps matching TRBD1 (5 bases). Per the germline V gene, CDR1 is LGHNT and CDR2 is FRNRAP. This CDR3 spans 15 amino acids. Trimming took off 0 bases at V and 1 base at J, with 9 bases between the two ends. This chain's CDR3 is CASGLVRGPNTEAFF. For the CDR3, the DNA is TGTGCTAGTGGTTTGGTACGGGGACCGAACACTGAAGCTTTCTTT. Based on the CDR3 plus reference TRBV12-5 and TRBJ1-1, the full variable domain is DARVTQTPRHKVTEMGQEVTMRCQPILGHNTVFWYRQTMMQGLELLAYFRNRAPLDDSGMPKDRFSAEMPDATLATLKIQPSEPRDSAVYFCASGLVRGPNTEAFFGQGTRLTVV.

Comments on this clone: One junction end disagrees with the germline gene, perhaps due to a read error. This CDR3 reads CASSLGRAHTDTQYF. The CDR3 nucleotides read TGCGCCAGCAGTTTGGGGAGGGCACACACAGATACGCAGTATTTT. The V call is TRBV5-1, the J call TRBJ2-3; TRBD2 agrees at 7 bases. The CDR3 contains 15 residues. Germline V CDR1 and CDR2: SGHRS, YFSETQ.